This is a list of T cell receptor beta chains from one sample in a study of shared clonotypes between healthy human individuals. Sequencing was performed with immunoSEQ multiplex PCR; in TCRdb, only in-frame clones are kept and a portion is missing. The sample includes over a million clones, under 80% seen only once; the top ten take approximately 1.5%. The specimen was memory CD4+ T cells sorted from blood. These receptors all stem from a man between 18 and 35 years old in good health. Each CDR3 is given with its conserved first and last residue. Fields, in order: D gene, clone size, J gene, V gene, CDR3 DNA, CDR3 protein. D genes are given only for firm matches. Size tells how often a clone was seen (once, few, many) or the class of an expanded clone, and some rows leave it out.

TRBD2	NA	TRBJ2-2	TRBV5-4	TGTGCCAGCAGCCCGTGGACTAGCGGACCCACCGGGGAGCTGTTTTTT	CASSPWTSGPTGELFF
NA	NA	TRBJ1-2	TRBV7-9	TGTGCCAGCAGCCGGGACCGAGGAATCAACTATGGCTACACCTTC	CASSRDRGINYGYTF
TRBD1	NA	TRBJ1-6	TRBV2	TGTGCCAGCAGTACCGGGACAGGGGTTGATTCACCCCTCCACTTT	CASSTGTGVDSPLHF
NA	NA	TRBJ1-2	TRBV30	TGTGCCTGGTCCCGGGACACTCTTAACTATGGCTACACCTTC	CAWSRDTLNYGYTF
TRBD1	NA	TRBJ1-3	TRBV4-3	TGCGCCAGCAGCCAAGATAGAGAAAGGACAGGACTCTCTGGAAACACCATATATTTT	CASSQDRERTGLSGNTIYF
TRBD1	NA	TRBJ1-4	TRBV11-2	TGTGCCAGCAGCACTCGGACAGGGGGCGCCGAAAAACTGTTTTTT	CASSTRTGGAEKLFF
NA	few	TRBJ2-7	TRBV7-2	TGTGCCAGCAGCTTAGACCCCAGCTCCTACGAGCAGTACTTC	CASSLDPSSYEQYF
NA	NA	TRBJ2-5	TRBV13	TGTGCCAGCAGCTCACCGAAGACAGAGAATAGAGAGACCCAGTACTTC	CASSSPKTENRETQYF
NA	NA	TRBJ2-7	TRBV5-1	TGCGCCAGCAGCTATGAGGGACAATACGAGCAGTACTTC	CASSYEGQYEQYF
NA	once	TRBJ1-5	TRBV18	TGTGCCAGCTCAGCGACGGACAAGAATCAGCCCCAGCATTTT	CASSATDKNQPQHF
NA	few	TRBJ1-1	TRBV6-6	TGTGCCAGCAGTTACTCGGGGGCGCCTCCTGAAGCTTTCTTT	CASSYSGAPPEAFF
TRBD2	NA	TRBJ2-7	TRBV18	TGTGCCAGCTCACCAGGAGGACTAGCGGGCCTCAGCTCCTACGAGCAGTACTTC	CASSPGGLAGLSSYEQYF
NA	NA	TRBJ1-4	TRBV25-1	TGTGCCAGCAATTTTAATGAAAAACTGTTTTTT	CASNFNEKLFF
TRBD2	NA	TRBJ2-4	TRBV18	TGTGCCAGCTCACCACCACTAGCGGGGGGAAACATTCAGTACTTC	CASSPPLAGGNIQYF
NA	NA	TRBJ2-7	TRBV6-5	TGTGCCAGCAGTTACTCGACAGCTATCTTCTCCTACGAGCAGTACTTC	CASSYSTAIFSYEQYF
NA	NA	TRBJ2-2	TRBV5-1	TGCGCCAGCAGCTTGGGGTCAGGGAACACCGGGGAGCTGTTTTTT	CASSLGSGNTGELFF
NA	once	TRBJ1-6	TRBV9	TGTGCCAGCAGCGTAGTCCGGCACTCCCTCCACTTT	CASSVVRHSLHF
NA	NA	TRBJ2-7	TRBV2	TGTGCCAGCAGTGGTCTTACGTACTCCTACGAGCAGTACTTC	CASSGLTYSYEQYF
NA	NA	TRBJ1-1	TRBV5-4	TGTGCCAGCAATCCTACAGGGATGAACACTGAAGCTTTCTTT	CASNPTGMNTEAFF
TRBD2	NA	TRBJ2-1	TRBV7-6	TGTGCCAGCAGCTTAGAGCGGGGGATCGAGCAGTTCTTC	CASSLERGIEQFF
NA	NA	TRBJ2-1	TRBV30	TGTGCCTGGAGACTAGTAAGCAATGAGCAGTTCTTC	CAWRLVSNEQFF
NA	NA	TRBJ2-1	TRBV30	TGTGCCTGGAGTGATAAGCGGGCCTCCTACAATGAGCAGTTCTTC	CAWSDKRASYNEQFF
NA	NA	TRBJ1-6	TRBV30	TGTGCCTGGAAGCCCTTGGACAGAGATAATTCACCCCTCCACTTT	CAWKPLDRDNSPLHF
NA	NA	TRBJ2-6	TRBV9	TGTGCCAGCGGGGGCTTCTCTGGGGCCAACGTCCTGACTTTC	CASGGFSGANVLTF
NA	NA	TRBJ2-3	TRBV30	TGTGCCTGGAGTGCTCGAATAGCAGATACGCAGTATTTT	CAWSARIADTQYF
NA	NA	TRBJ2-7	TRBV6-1	TGTGCCAGCATTGAAGGCGGGACAGCCTACGAGCAGTACTTC	CASIEGGTAYEQYF
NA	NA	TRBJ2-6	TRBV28	TGTGCCAGCAGTTTACCGGGCTCTGGGGCCAACGTCCTGACTTTC	CASSLPGSGANVLTF
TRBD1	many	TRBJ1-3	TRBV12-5	TGTGCTAGTGGTTTGGTGGGGACAGGGACATCCGGAAACACCATATATTTT	CASGLVGTGTSGNTIYF
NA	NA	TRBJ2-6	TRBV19	TGTGCCAGTAGTCCCCTCAGTGAACCTGGGGCCAACGTCCTGACTTTC	CASSPLSEPGANVLTF
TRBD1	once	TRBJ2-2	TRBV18	TGTGCCAGCTCACCCCGGACAGGGGGCGCCCCGAACACCGGGGAGCTGTTTTTT	CASSPRTGGAPNTGELFF
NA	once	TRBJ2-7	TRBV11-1	TGTGCCAGCAGCTCCACCGCGGGACTTACCTACGAGCAGTACTTC	CASSSTAGLTYEQYF
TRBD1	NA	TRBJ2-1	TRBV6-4	TGTGCCAGCAGTGATCAGCCAGGGGGCTATGAGCAGTTCTTC	CASSDQPGGYEQFF
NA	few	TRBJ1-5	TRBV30	TGTGCCTGGAGTGTAAGGGAGTATCAGCCCCAGCATTTT	CAWSVREYQPQHF
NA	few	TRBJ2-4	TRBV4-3	TGCGCCAGCAGCCAAGGGCCCAGTTCGGCGGACATTCAGTACTTC	CASSQGPSSADIQYF
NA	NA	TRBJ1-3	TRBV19	TGTGCCAGTAGTACGGGACGGTCCTCTGGAAACACCATATATTTT	CASSTGRSSGNTIYF
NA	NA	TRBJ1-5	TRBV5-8	TGTGCCAGCAGCCGACTACAGGGTAGCAATCAGCCCCAGCATTTT	CASSRLQGSNQPQHF
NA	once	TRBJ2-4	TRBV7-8	TGTGCCAGCAGCTTAGCGTCTGGGCAGGGGAACATTCAGTACTTC	CASSLASGQGNIQYF
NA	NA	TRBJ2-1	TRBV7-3	TGTGCCAGCAGCGGGGACCCCCGAGGTGAGCAGTTCTTC	CASSGDPRGEQFF
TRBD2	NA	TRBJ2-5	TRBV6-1	TGTGCCAGCAGTGAACAGACTAGCGGGATTCAAGAGACCCAGTACTTC	CASSEQTSGIQETQYF
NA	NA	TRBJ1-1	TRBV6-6	TGTGCCAGCAGTTCGCATCGGGCGGCTGAAGCTTTCTTT	CASSSHRAAEAFF
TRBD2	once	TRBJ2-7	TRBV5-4	TGTGCCAGCAGCTTGGGGACTAGCAACGCGGGAGAGCAGTACTTC	CASSLGTSNAGEQYF
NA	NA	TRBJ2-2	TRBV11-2	TGTGCCAGCAGCCAAATTACGAACACCGGGGAGCTGTTTTTT	CASSQITNTGELFF